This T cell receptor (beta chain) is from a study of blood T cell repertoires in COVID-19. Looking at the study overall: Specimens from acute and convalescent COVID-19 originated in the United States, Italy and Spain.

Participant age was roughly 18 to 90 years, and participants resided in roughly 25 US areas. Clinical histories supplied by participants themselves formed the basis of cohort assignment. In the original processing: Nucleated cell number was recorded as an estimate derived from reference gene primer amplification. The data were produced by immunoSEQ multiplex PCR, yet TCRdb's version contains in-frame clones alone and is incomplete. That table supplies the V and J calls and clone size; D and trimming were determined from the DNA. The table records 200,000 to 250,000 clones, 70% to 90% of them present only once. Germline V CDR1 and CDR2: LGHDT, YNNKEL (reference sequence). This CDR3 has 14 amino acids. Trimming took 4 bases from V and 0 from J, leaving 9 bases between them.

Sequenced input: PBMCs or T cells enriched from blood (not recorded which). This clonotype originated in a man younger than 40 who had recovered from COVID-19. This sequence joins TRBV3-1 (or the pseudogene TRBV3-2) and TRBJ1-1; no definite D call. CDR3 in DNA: TGTGCCAGCAGCCCCTTAACAGTGAACACTGAAGCTTTCTTT. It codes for CASSPLTVNTEAFF.